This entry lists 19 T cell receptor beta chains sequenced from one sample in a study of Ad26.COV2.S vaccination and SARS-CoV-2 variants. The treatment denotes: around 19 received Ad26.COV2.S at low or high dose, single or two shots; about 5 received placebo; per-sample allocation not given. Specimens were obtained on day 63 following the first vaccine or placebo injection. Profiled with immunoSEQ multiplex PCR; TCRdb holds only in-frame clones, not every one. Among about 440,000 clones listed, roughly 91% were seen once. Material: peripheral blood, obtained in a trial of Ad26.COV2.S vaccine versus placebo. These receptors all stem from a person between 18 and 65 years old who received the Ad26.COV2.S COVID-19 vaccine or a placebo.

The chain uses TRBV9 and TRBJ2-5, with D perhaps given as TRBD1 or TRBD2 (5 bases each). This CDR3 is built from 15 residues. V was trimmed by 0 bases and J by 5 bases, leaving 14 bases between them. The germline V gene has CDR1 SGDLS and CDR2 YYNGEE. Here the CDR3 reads CASSVGQGVVETQYF. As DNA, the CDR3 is TGTGCCAGCAGCGTAGGTCAGGGAGTAGTGGAGACCCAGTACTTC.

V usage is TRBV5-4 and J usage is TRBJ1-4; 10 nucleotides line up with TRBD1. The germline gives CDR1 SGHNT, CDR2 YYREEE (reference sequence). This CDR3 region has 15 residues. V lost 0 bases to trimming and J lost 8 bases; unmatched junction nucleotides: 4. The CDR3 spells CASSLGTGGSEKLFF. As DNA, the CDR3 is TGTGCCAGCAGCTTGGGGACAGGGGGAAGCGAAAAACTGTTTTTT.

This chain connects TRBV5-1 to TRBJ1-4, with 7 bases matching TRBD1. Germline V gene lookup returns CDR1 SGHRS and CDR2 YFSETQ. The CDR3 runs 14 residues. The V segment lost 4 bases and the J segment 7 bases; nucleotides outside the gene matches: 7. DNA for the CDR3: TGCGCCAGCAGCCAGACAGGGTTGGGTGAAAAACTGTTTTTT. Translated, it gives CASSQTGLGEKLFF. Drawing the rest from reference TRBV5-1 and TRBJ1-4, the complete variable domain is KAGVTQTPRYLIKTRGQQVTLSCSPISGHRSVSWYQQTPGQGLQFLFEYFSETQRNKGNFPGRFSGRQFSNSRSEMNVSTLELGDSALYLCASSQTGLGEKLFFGSGTQLSVL.

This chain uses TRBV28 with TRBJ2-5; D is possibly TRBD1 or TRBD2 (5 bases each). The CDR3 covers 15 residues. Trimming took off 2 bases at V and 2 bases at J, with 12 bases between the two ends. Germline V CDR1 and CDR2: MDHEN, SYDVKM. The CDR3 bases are TGTGCCAGCAGTTTAGGGACCCAAACACAAGAGACCCAGTACTTC. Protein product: CASSLGTQTQETQYF.

CDR3 sequence: CASSQEVTGGNNYGYTF. DNA for the CDR3: TGTGCCAGCAGCCAAGAGGTGACAGGCGGGAATAACTATGGCTACACCTTC. This chain connects TRBV3-1 (or the pseudogene TRBV3-2) to TRBJ1-2; D might be TRBD1 (6 bases). Trimming removed 0 bases from V and 1 base from J, with 15 bases in between. Per the germline V gene, CDR1 is LGHDT and CDR2 is YNNKEL (reference sequence). This CDR3 spans 17 amino acids.

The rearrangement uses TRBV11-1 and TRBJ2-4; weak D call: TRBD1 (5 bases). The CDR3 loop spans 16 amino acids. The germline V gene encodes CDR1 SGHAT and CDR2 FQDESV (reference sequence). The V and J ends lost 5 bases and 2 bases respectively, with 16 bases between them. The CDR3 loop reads CASSAQGWLTKNIQYF. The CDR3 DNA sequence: TGTGCCAGCAGCGCCCAGGGCTGGTTGACCAAAAACATTCAGTACTTC.

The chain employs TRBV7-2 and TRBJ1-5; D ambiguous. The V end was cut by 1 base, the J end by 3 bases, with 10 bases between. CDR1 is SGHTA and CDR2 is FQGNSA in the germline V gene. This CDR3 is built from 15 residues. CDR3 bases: TGTGCCAGCAGCTTAGATCGCGGCCTCAATCAGCCCCAGCATTTT. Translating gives CASSLDRGLNQPQHF.

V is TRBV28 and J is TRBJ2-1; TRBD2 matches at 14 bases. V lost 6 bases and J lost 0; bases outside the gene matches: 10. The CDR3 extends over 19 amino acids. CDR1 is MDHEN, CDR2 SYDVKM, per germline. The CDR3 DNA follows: TGTGCCAGCAGGGGATTGGGACTAGCGGGGGACAGCTCCTACAATGAGCAGTTCTTC. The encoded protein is CASRGLGLAGDSSYNEQFF.

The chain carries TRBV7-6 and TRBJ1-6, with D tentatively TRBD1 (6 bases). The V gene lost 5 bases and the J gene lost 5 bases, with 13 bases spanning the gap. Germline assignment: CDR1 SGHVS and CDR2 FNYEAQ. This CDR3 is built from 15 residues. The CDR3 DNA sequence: TGTGCCAGCAGCCTAACAGGGAACGATAATTCACCCCTCCACTTT. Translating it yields CASSLTGNDNSPLHF.

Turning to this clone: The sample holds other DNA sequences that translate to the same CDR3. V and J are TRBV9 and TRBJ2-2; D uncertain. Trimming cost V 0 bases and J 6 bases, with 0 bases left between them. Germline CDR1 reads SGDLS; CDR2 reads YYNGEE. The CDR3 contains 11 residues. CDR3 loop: CASSVAGELFF. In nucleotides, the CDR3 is TGTGCCAGCAGCGTAGCCGGGGAGCTGTTTTTT.

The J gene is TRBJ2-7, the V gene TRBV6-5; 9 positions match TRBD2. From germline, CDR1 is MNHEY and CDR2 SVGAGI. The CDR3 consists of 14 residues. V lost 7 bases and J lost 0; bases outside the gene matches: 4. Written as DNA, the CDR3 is TGTGCCAGCAAGGCGGGAGGGGACTCCTACGAGCAGTACTTC. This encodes CASKAGGDSYEQYF.

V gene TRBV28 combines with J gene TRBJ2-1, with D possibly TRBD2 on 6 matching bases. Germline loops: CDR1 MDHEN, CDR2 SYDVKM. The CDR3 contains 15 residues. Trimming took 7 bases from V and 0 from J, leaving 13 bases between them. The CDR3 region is CASTVGRSSYNEQFF. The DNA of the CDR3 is TGTGCCAGCACCGTGGGGAGGTCCTCCTACAATGAGCAGTTCTTC.

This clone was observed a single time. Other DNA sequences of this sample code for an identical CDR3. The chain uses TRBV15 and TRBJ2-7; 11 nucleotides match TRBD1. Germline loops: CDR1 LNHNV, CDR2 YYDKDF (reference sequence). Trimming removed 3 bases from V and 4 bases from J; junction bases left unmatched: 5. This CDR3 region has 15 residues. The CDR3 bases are TGTGCCACCAGCAGGGGGACAGGGGGGTCATACGAGCAGTACTTC. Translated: CATSRGTGGSYEQYF.

CDR3 loop: CSASTSGTYNEQFF. The CDR3 nucleotides are TGCAGTGCTAGTACTAGCGGGACTTACAATGAGCAGTTCTTC. The chain carries TRBV20-1 and TRBJ2-1; 10 bases are a match to TRBD2. The germline gives CDR1 DFQATT, CDR2 SNEGSKA (reference sequence). V lost 3 bases to trimming and J lost 4 bases; unmatched junction nucleotides: 3. The length of the CDR3 is 14 residues.

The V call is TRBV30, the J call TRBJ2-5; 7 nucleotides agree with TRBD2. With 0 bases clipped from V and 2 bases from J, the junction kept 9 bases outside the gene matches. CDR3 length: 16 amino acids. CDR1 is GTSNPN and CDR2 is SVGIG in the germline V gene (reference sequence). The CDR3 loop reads CAWSVRGGGGQETQYF. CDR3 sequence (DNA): TGTGCCTGGAGTGTACGAGGCGGGGGAGGGCAAGAGACCCAGTACTTC.

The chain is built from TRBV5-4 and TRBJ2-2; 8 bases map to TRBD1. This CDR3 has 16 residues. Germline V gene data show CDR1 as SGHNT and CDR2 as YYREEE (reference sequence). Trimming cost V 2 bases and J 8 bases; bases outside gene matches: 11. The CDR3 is CASSFGAGGASGELFF. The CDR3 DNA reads TGTGCCAGCAGCTTTGGGGCAGGGGGCGCTTCTGGGGAGCTGTTTTTT. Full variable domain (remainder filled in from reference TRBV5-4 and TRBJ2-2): ETGVTQSPTHLIKTRGQQVTLRCSSQSGHNTVSWYQQALGQGPQFIFQYYREEENGRGNFPPRFSGLQFPNYSSELNVNALELDDSALYLCASSFGAGGASGELFFGEGSRLTVL.

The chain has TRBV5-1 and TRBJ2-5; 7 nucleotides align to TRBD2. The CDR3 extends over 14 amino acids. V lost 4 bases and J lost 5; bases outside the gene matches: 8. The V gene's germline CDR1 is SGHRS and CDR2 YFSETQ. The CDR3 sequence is CASSGRGLMETQYF. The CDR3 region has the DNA TGCGCCAGCAGCGGGAGGGGTCTAATGGAGACCCAGTACTTC.

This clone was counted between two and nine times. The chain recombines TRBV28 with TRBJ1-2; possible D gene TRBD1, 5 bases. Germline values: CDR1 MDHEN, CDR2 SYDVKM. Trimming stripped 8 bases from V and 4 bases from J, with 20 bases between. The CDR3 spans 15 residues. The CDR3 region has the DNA TGTGCCAGCGGCCTCCTGAGGGGACGAATCTATGGCTACACCTTC. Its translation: CASGLLRGRIYGYTF.

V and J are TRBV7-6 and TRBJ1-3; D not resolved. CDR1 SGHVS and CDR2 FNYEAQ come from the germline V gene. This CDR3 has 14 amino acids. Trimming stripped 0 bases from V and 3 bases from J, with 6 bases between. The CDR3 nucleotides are TGTGCCAGCAGCTTAGCGCTCCTTGGAAACACCATATATTTT. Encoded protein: CASSLALLGNTIYF.